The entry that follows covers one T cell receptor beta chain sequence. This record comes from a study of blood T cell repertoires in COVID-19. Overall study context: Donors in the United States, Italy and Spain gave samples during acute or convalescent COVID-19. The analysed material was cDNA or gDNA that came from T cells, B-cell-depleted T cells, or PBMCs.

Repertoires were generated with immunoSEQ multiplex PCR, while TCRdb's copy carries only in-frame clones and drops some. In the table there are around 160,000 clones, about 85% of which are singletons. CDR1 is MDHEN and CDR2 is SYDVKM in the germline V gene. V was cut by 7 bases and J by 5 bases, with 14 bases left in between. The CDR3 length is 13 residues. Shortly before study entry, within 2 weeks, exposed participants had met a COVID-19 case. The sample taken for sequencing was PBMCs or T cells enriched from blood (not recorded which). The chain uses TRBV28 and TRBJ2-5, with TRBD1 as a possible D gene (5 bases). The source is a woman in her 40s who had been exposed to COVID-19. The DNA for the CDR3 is TGTGCCAGCAATCGTAACAGGATGGAGACCCAGTACTTC. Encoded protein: CASNRNRMETQYF.